This T cell receptor (beta chain) was obtained from a study of long-term antiretroviral therapy in people with HIV. Researchers ran immunoSEQ v3.0 at survey level. Clones were sequenced by immunoSEQ multiplex PCR, and TCRdb holds only the in-frame ones, with some missing. The table lists approximately 20,000 clones, roughly 79% of them singletons. The receptor's source is a man between 18 and 29 years old with HIV. The sample consisted of unsorted PBMCs, taken 0.5 years after starting antiretroviral therapy.

Here the CDR3 DNA reads TGCGCCAGCAGCTTGGGAGTCGGGTTGGGAGGGGATACGCAGTATTTT. Protein: CASSLGVGLGGDTQYF. The rearrangement uses TRBV5-1 and TRBJ2-3; TRBD2 agrees at 7 bases. This CDR3 spans 16 amino acids. Losses at the gene ends were 0 bases for V and 6 bases for J; bases not matched to a gene: 10. CDR1 SGHRS and CDR2 YFSETQ come from the germline V gene.